In its sample, the clone carrying this TCR beta chain was seen a few times. The antigen is undetermined. This specimen comes from a study of beta chain features in type 1 diabetes. Study outcomes and limitations: Shortening that was moderate but significant affected the TCRB CDR3s of Type 1 diabetes patients in all four CD4+ subsets.

Expressed TCRB transcripts were sequenced because the entire RNA isolate underwent reverse transcription. Only in-frame clones appear in the TCRdb table, and some are missing; sequencing was by immunoSEQ multiplex PCR. The sample consists of 300,000 to 450,000 clones, 8.5% to 10% of them appearing once. A single heparinised draw of around 110 mL on average was taken per donor. Purity exceeding 95% was reached by all sorted populations. CDR3 size: 17 residues. CDR1 is ENHRY, CDR2 SYGVKD, per germline. V gave up 2 bases and J gave up 0 bases, with 11 bases separating them. The chain joins TRBV10-3 to TRBJ2-6; D is unresolved. This receptor was taken from a man aged 30 to 45 with type 1 diabetes. Sequencing used central memory CD4+ T cells from blood. The DNA for the CDR3 is TGTGCCATCAGTGAGAAAGGTGCCAGCTCTGGGGCCAACGTCCTGACTTTC. Translating it yields CAISEKGASSGANVLTF.